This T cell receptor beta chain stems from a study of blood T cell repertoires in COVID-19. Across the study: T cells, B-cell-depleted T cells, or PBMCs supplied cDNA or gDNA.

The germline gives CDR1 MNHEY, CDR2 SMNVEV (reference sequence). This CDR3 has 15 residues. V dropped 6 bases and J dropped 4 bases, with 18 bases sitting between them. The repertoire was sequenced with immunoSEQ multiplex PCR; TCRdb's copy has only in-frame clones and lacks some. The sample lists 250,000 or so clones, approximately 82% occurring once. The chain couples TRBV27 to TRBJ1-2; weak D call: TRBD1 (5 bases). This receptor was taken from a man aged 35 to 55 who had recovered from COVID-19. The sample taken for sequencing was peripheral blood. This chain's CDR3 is CASRQPSQESYGYTF. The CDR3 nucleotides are TGTGCCAGCAGACAACCATCACAGGAGAGCTATGGCTACACCTTC.